Sequencing of this T cell receptor beta chain was carried out in a study of read filtering for tumor transcriptome and immune sequencing. The table lists this clonotype with many counts. V lost 7 bases and J 4 bases, leaving 14 bases between the germline ends. From germline, CDR1 is SGHVS and CDR2 FNYEAQ. The CDR3 contains 14 residues. The library was built from 400 to 500 ng RNA with molecular barcoded adaptors for alpha/delta and beta/gamma chains. TCRdb fed the reads into MiXCR, producing one record per CDR3 protein. The sample lists about 86,000 distinct CDR3 sequences, 9% to 15% occurring once. Sequences were obtained from a population of CD138-negative cells sorted from bone marrow. The sequence was collected from a donor over 35 with multiple myeloma. This sequence joins TRBV7-6 and TRBJ2-1; TRBD1 might be the D (5 bases). CDR3 sequence: CASKGWDTYNEQFF. The DNA for the CDR3 is TGTGCCAGCAAGGGGTGGGATACGTACAATGAGCAGTTCTTC. Based on the CDR3 plus reference TRBV7-6 and TRBJ2-1, the full variable domain is GAGVSQSPRYKVTKRGQDVALRCDPISGHVSLYWYRQALGQGPEFLTYFNYEAQQDKSGLPNDRFSAERPEGSISTLTIQRTEQRDSAMYRCASKGWDTYNEQFFGPGTRLTVL.